The T cell receptor beta chain described here comes from a study of blood T cell repertoires in COVID-19. Turning to the study itself: The study drew acute and convalescent COVID-19 samples from the United States, Italy and Spain.

Authors' analysis steps: Amplified reference gene primers provided the basis for estimating nucleated cell counts. Assay: immunoSEQ multiplex PCR; the TCRdb copy retains only in-frame clones and omits some. D and trimming come from the DNA, and the V and J calls and clone size come from that table. The profile shows about 350,000 clones, about nine tenths of them singletons. This receptor was taken from a man in his thirties or forties with COVID-19, enrolled during active disease. The sequenced material came from peripheral blood.

CDR3: CASSPRQGLDYGYTF. The CDR3 bases are TGTGCCAGCAGTCCCAGACAGGGCTTGGACTATGGCTACACCTTC. V usage is TRBV27 and J usage is TRBJ1-2; the match to TRBD1 covers 7 bases. This CDR3 region has 15 residues. In germline, CDR1 is MNHEY, CDR2 SMNVEV (reference sequence). V trimming: 5 bases; J trimming: 3 bases; junction bases outside the gene matches: 9.